This T cell receptor (beta chain) was captured in a study of beta chain features in type 1 diabetes. Study-level findings and limits: It was possible that PCR favored shorter templates, equally so in patients and controls. Reduced insertions and increased deletions marked VDJ junctions in type 1 diabetes patients. There was a moderate but significant shortening of TCRB CDR3s in all four CD4+ subsets of Type 1 diabetes patients. Researchers reported that naive, central memory and Treg TCRB repertoires appeared more similar in patients than in healthy donors. Highly expressing activated T cells could be over-counted with a cDNA template.

Sequenced material consisted of expressed TCRB transcripts (all of the isolated RNA was reverse transcribed). Repertoires were generated with immunoSEQ multiplex PCR, while TCRdb's copy carries only in-frame clones and drops some. This table holds some 170,000 clones, roughly 65% found once. This clone was recorded only once. Its antigen is not known. Material: naive CD4+ T cells from blood. This receptor was identified in a young man with type 1 diabetes.

CDR3 protein: CASSIDSNQPQHF. The CDR3 bases are TGTGCCAGCAGCATAGATAGCAATCAGCCCCAGCATTTT. The rearrangement joins TRBV2 to TRBJ1-5; D is uncertain. V was clipped by 6 bases and J by 0 bases, with 6 bases between them. Germline V gives CDR1 SNHLY, CDR2 FYNNEI. The CDR3 contains 13 residues.